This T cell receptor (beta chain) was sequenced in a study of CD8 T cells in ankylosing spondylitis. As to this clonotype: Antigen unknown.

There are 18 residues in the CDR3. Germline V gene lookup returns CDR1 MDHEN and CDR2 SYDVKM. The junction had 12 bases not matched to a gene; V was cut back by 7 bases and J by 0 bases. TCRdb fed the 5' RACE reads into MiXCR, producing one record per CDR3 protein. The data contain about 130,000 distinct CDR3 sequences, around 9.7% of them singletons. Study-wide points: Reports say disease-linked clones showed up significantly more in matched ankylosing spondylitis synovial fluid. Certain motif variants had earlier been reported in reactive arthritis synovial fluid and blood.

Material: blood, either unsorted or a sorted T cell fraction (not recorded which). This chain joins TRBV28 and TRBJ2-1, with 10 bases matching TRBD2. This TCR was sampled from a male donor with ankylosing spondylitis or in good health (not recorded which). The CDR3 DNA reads TGTGCCAGCAACAAAGGACTAGCGGAACGAAGCTCCTACAATGAGCAGTTCTTC. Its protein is CASNKGLAERSSYNEQFF.